This TCR beta chain was observed in a study of cytomegalovirus exposure and HLA in healthy donors. PCR employed 60 Vbeta and 13 Jbeta primers. Some clones are missing from TCRdb's copy, which holds only in-frame ones; the method was immunoSEQ multiplex PCR. The table lists under 200,000 clones, with 6.5% in the top ten. What was sequenced was PBMCs. This TCR derives from a man between 25 and 39 years old in good health and CMV-seronegative.

Here the CDR3 reads CASSFPGLTQPQHF. The CDR3 region has the DNA TGTGCCAGCAGTTTCCCGGGGTTAACCCAGCCCCAGCATTTT. The rearrangement uses TRBV28 and TRBJ1-5; D is ambiguous. The V and J ends lost 3 bases and 7 bases respectively, with 13 bases between them. Per the germline V gene, CDR1 is MDHEN and CDR2 is SYDVKM. The CDR3 totals 14 residues.